This T cell receptor (beta chain) derives from a study of PD-1 blockade in classical Hodgkin lymphoma. Study information: Administration of nivolumab to patients was at 3 mg/kg intravenously every 2 weeks. Study results and limitations: Initiation of nivolumab under 1 year after ASCT led to exclusion of patients. TCR diversity rose significantly by C4D1 in CD4+ but not CD8+ cells.

The time point: cycle 4 day 1 (C4D1), after 5 to 7 weeks of nivolumab. After autologous stem cell transplantation all patients relapsed, and prior brentuximab vedotin exposure differed between cohorts. This clone has just a few counts. Its antigen is not identified. Clones were read by immunoSEQ multiplex PCR, and TCRdb kept only the in-frame ones, dropping some. This table has roughly 100,000 clones, around 78% appearing once. The CDR3 totals 13 residues. The ends were cut back, 0 bases at V and 3 bases at J, with 3 bases in the middle. Germline CDR1 reads SGHDT; CDR2 reads YYEEEE. This rearrangement joins TRBV5-6 to TRBJ2-2; D gene ambiguous. The origin of this receptor is a human donor with classical Hodgkin lymphoma. The sequencing used peripheral blood mononuclear cells (PBMCs), collected before the fourth cycle of nivolumab. The CDR3 bases are TGTGCCAGCAGCTTGGGACACACCGGGGAGCTGTTTTTT. Protein product: CASSLGHTGELFF.